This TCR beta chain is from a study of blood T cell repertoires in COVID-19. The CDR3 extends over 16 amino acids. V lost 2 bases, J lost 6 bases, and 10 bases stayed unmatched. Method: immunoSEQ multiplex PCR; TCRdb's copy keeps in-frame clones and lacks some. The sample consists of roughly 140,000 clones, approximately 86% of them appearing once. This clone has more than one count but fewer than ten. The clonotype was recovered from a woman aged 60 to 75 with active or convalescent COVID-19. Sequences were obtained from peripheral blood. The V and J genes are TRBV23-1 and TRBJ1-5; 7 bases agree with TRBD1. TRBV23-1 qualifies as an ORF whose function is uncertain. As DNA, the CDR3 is TGCGCCAGCAGTCAACAGGACCGGGACAGAGCTCAGCCCCAGCATTTT. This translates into CASSQQDRDRAQPQHF.